One and the same sample provided the 10 T cell receptor beta chains below, sequenced in a study of CD8 T cells in ankylosing spondylitis. Using its own MiXCR run on the 5' RACE reads, TCRdb lists one record per CDR3 protein. The top ten hold more than 9.5% of the sample, which has more than 95,000 distinct CDR3 sequences, about 8.5% seen once. The sample taken for sequencing was blood, either unsorted or a sorted T cell fraction (not recorded which). The receptor set was obtained from a male donor with ankylosing spondylitis or in good health (not recorded which).

Many counts were recorded for this clonotype. The chain carries TRBV5-1 and TRBJ2-7, with D maybe TRBD2 (6 bases). CDR3 length: 14 amino acids. V lost 3 bases to trimming and J lost 5 bases, with 15 bases between them. Germline V gene lookup returns CDR1 SGHRS and CDR2 YFSETQ. The CDR3 nucleotides are TGCGCCAGCAGCTCCCCGGAGGGTTCCCACGAGCAGTACTTC. Encoded protein: CASSSPEGSHEQYF.

The sample holds a few counts of this clonotype. The V and J genes are TRBV28 and TRBJ2-3, with 8 bases that match TRBD1. The ends lost 5 bases at V and 9 bases at J; junction bases unmatched: 16. The CDR3 extends over 16 amino acids. Germline CDR1 MDHEN, CDR2 SYDVKM. The CDR3 DNA reads as TGTGCCAGCAGTACACCGGGACAGGCGATATTCCAGACGCAGTATTTT. This encodes CASSTPGQAIFQTQYF.

This clonotype was counted at least ten times. CDR3 loop: CASSLEAAYGYTF. The CDR3 DNA reads TGCGCCAGCAGCTTGGAGGCGGCCTATGGCTACACCTTC. The gene calls are TRBV5-1 and TRBJ1-2; D is ambiguous. V lost 0 bases, J lost 4 bases, and 7 bases lay in between. Per germline, CDR1 SGHRS and CDR2 YFSETQ. CDR3 length: 13 residues.

This clonotype showed up many times. The V and J genes are TRBV12-3 or TRBV12-4 and TRBJ1-6; no firm D call. Trimming removed 5 bases at V and 7 bases at J, with 15 bases between. CDR3 length: 15 amino acids. The CDR3 sequence is CASSIFGILNSPLHF. CDR3 coding DNA: TGTGCCAGCAGTATTTTCGGGATTTTGAATTCACCCCTCCACTTT.

The table lists this clonotype with many counts. The CDR3 DNA sequence: TGTGCCAGCAAGTTAGCGGGAGTTCAAGAGACCCAGTACTTC. Its protein product is CASKLAGVQETQYF. V and J are TRBV7-2 and TRBJ2-5; 9 bases match TRBD2. Germline V gene sequence: CDR1 SGHTA, CDR2 FQGNSA. Trimming at V came to 7 bases and at J to 2 bases, leaving 5 bases not matched to a gene. The CDR3 is 14 amino acids.

This clonotype was picked up many times. The chain employs TRBV6-2 or TRBV6-3 and TRBJ1-5; D not certain. The germline V and J ends were trimmed by 2 bases and 2 bases, with 4 bases remaining between them. This CDR3 comprises 13 residues. Germline-derived CDR1 and CDR2 are MNHEY and SVGEGT. CDR3 loop: CASSYDGNQPQHF. CDR3 bases: TGTGCCAGCAGTTACGACGGCAATCAGCCCCAGCATTTT.

This clonotype came up many times. This sequence joins TRBV5-4 and TRBJ1-6; no clear D. Germline loops: CDR1 SGHNT, CDR2 YYREEE (reference sequence). The V end lost 0 bases, the J end lost 10 bases, and 8 bases lay between the germline ends. The CDR3 is made up of 13 amino acids. The chain's CDR3 is CASSLDAVSPLHF. The CDR3 DNA sequence: TGTGCCAGCAGCTTGGACGCCGTCTCACCCCTCCACTTT.

This clonotype came up many times. The chain is built from TRBV27 and TRBJ2-7; 8 positions agree with TRBD1. In germline, CDR1 is MNHEY, CDR2 SMNVEV (reference sequence). CDR3 length: 15 residues. V lost 2 bases, J lost 4 bases, and 7 bases stayed unmatched. CDR3 region: CASSLLPGQVYEQYF. CDR3 sequence (DNA): TGTGCCAGCAGTTTACTCCCGGGACAGGTTTACGAGCAGTACTTC.

Many counts were recorded for this clonotype. This sequence joins TRBV29-1 and TRBJ1-1; D is ambiguous. This CDR3 is built from 11 residues. The V end was cut by 0 bases, the J end by 7 bases, with 6 bases between. Germline lookup yields CDR1 SQVTM and CDR2 ANQGSEA. The CDR3 nucleotides read TGCAGCGTTGAAGATCATAATGAAGCTTTCTTT. This encodes CSVEDHNEAFF.

This clonotype was recorded at least ten times. The chain joins TRBV7-8 to TRBJ1-5; 8 positions match TRBD1. Germline assignment: CDR1 SGHVS and CDR2 FQNEAQ. Trimming removed 3 bases from V and 1 base from J; junction bases left unmatched: 5. The CDR3 consists of 16 residues. This chain's CDR3 is CASSFGQGQSNQPQHF. The DNA of the CDR3 is TGTGCCAGCAGCTTCGGACAGGGTCAGAGCAATCAGCCCCAGCATTTT.